This TCR beta chain was captured in a study of blood T cells in healthy people across ages. Sample-barcoded 5' priming and a J-beta primer mix drove a second PCR of roughly 7 to 11 cycles. TCRdb reanalysed the 5' RACE reads using MiXCR and keeps one entry per CDR3 protein. The data hold approximately 850,000 distinct CDR3 sequences, with approximately 48% observed a single time. The people who gave samples were healthy Caucasians from Russia, aged 6 to 90. The receptor's source is a man aged 55 to 69 in good health. Sequencing was carried out using blood.

Here the CDR3 DNA reads TGCGCCAGCAGACCCTCTAGCGGGAATGAGCAGTTCTTC. Translated, it gives CASRPSSGNEQFF. The V gene is TRBV4-3, the J gene TRBJ2-1; 8 positions match TRBD2. This CDR3 has 13 amino acids. V lost 6 bases to trimming and J lost 7 bases; unmatched junction nucleotides: 5. Germline V gene lookup returns CDR1 LGHNA and CDR2 YSLEER.